The clone carrying this T cell receptor (beta chain) was seen many times. Its target is not known. These data come from a study of identical twins. Study-wide points: Reduced insertions were recorded for abundant cord blood beta clonotypes, with no such pattern in memory repertoires. Findings depended on cross-sectional statistics rather than tracking the same donors. Models underestimated TCR alpha sharing (out-of-frame) in monozygotic twins.

A single record per CDR3 protein comes from TCRdb applying MiXCR to the 5' RACE reads. Of under 900,000 distinct CDR3 sequences in the sample, 9% to 15% were seen once. The CDR3 has 18 residues. V dropped 2 bases and J dropped 7; count of bases not matched to a gene: 13. From germline, CDR1 is SGHAT and CDR2 FQNNGV. The sample also formed part of further work on yellow fever vaccine responses in identical twins.

The sequence was collected from a woman aged 18-29 years in good health. What was sequenced was PBMCs. The chain joins TRBV11-2 to TRBJ2-1; 11 positions agree with TRBD2. The CDR3, as DNA: TGTGCCAGCAGCTTAAACTTAGTTAGGGGACTAGCGGCTAATGAGCAGTTCTTC. Translation gives CASSLNLVRGLAANEQFF.